This TCR beta chain was observed in a study of blood T cell repertoires in COVID-19. Across the whole study: From T cells, B-cell-depleted T cells, or PBMCs came the material, which was cDNA or gDNA.

Measured with immunoSEQ multiplex PCR; TCRdb has only the in-frame clones, and not every one. Here the sample spans approximately 260,000 clones, about 80% being singletons. This CDR3 contains 12 residues. V was clipped by 5 bases and J by 3 bases, with 8 bases between them. The germline CDR1 and CDR2 sequences are PRHDT and FYEKMQ (reference sequence). Participants reported their clinical history, and cohort assignment relied on those reports. V and J are TRBV13 and TRBJ2-7; weak D call: TRBD1 (6 bases). Material for sequencing was PBMCs or T cells enriched from blood (not recorded which). The sequence was collected from a man aged 50-60 years who had recovered from COVID-19. CDR3 loop: CASSQDSYEQYF. In DNA, the CDR3 is TGTGCCAGCAGCCAGGACAGCTACGAGCAGTACTTC.